Presented here are 16 T cell receptor beta chains from one specimen sequenced in a study of blood T cell repertoires in COVID-19. Some clones are missing from TCRdb's copy, which holds only in-frame ones; the method was immunoSEQ multiplex PCR. The data hold about 180,000 clones, with roughly 88% observed a single time. The source material was peripheral blood. The source is an older woman with acute or convalescent COVID-19.

The CDR3 loop is CASSEFRATEAFF. The CDR3 DNA follows: TGCGCCAGCAGTGAGTTCAGGGCCACTGAAGCTTTCTTT. This sequence joins TRBV10-2 and TRBJ1-1; D perhaps matches TRBD1 (5 bases). V was trimmed by 1 base and J by 4 bases, leaving 7 bases between them. Germline assignment: CDR1 WSHSY and CDR2 SAAADI. There are 13 residues in the CDR3.

The chain uses TRBV7-8 and TRBJ2-5; D might be TRBD1 (6 bases). CDR1 is SGHVS, CDR2 FQNEAQ, per germline. The CDR3 length is 15 residues. V was cut by 0 bases and J by 2 bases, with 10 bases left in between. The CDR3 protein is CASSLAGGAQETQYF. The CDR3 region has the DNA TGTGCCAGCAGCTTAGCAGGGGGAGCTCAAGAGACCCAGTACTTC.

The V gene is TRBV4-1, the J gene TRBJ1-5; 7 bases map to TRBD1. The CDR3 covers 16 residues. The V gene end was trimmed by 0 bases and the J gene end by 4 bases; junction bases not matched to a gene: 6. Germline lookup yields CDR1 MGHRA and CDR2 YSYEKL. In nucleotides, the CDR3 is TGCGCCAGCAGCCAAGATATCAGGGGGACGAATCAGCCCCAGCATTTT. Its protein is CASSQDIRGTNQPQHF.

The chain employs TRBV5-1 and TRBJ2-7; TRBD1 might be the D (5 bases). Germline V CDR1 and CDR2: SGHRS, YFSETQ. V lost 3 bases to trimming and J lost 5 bases, with 15 bases between them. The CDR3 consists of 14 residues. The CDR3 sequence is CASSWRDSENEQYF. CDR3 nucleotide sequence: TGCGCCAGCAGCTGGCGAGACAGTGAGAACGAGCAGTACTTC.

The J gene is TRBJ1-2, the V gene TRBV9; D may be TRBD1 (6 bases). V was pared by 4 bases and J by 8 bases, with 18 bases between. This CDR3 contains 14 residues. Germline-derived CDR1 and CDR2 are SGDLS and YYNGEE. The CDR3 DNA sequence: TGTGCCAGCAGCAAGGGCGCGACAGGTCAAGGCTACACCTTC. Translation gives CASSKGATGQGYTF.

This clone has a handful of counts. The chain links TRBV3-1 (or the pseudogene TRBV3-2) to TRBJ2-4; perhaps TRBD1 as D (5 bases). Trimming stripped 0 bases from V and 5 bases from J, with 14 bases between. The CDR3 runs 16 residues. Germline CDR1 is LGHDT and CDR2 is YNNKEL (reference sequence). The CDR3 nucleotides read TGTGCCAGCAGCCAAGATCTCCAGGGCTTCCAAAACATTCAGTACTTC. Protein product: CASSQDLQGFQNIQYF.

This CDR3 is CASSQGSRQGKSPLHF. The CDR3 nucleotides read TGTGCCAGCAGCCAAGGAAGTAGACAGGGGAAATCACCCCTCCACTTT. The chain combines TRBV3-1 (or the pseudogene TRBV3-2) with TRBJ1-6, with 8 bases that match TRBD1. The CDR3 extends over 16 amino acids. CDR1 is LGHDT, CDR2 YNNKEL, per germline (reference sequence). V lost 1 base to trimming and J lost 10 bases; unmatched junction nucleotides: 9.

V usage is TRBV6-6 and J usage is TRBJ2-7; D perhaps matches TRBD1 (6 bases). With 9 bases removed from V and 3 bases from J, the gap between germline ends came to 15 bases. This CDR3 has 13 amino acids. Germline CDR1 MNHNY, CDR2 SVGAGI (reference sequence). CDR3 protein: CASNTGQGYEQYF. The CDR3 DNA reads as TGTGCCAGTAACACGGGACAAGGCTACGAGCAGTACTTC.

V gene TRBV28 combines with J gene TRBJ1-1; 11 bases agree with TRBD1. CDR1 MDHEN and CDR2 SYDVKM come from the germline V gene. The trim removed 5 bases at V and 6 bases at J, leaving 5 bases unmatched. There are 14 residues in the CDR3. CDR3 nucleotide sequence: TGTGCCAGCAGTCGGACAGGGGGCTCCGCTGAAGCTTTCTTT. It specifies CASSRTGGSAEAFF.

The chain carries TRBV6-2 or TRBV6-3 and TRBJ2-1; D not resolved. The CDR3 sequence is 10 residues long. Germline V gives CDR1 MNHEY, CDR2 SVGEGT. V lost 7 bases and J lost 15, with 13 bases in between. The CDR3 spells CASTPLGLFF. The CDR3, as DNA: TGTGCCAGCACCCCTTTGGGCCTGTTCTTC.

The CDR3 loop reads CASSWTSGGRETQYF. In DNA, the CDR3 is TGTGCCAGCAGCTGGACTAGCGGGGGGAGGGAGACCCAGTACTTC. This sequence joins TRBV7-3 and TRBJ2-5; TRBD2 matches 14 bases. Germline CDR1 reads SGHTA; CDR2 reads FQGTGA. The CDR3 is made up of 15 amino acids. With 4 bases clipped from V and 5 bases from J, the junction kept 3 bases outside the gene matches.

V gene TRBV18 combines with J gene TRBJ1-1; D is undetermined. Germline values: CDR1 KGHSH, CDR2 LQKENI. Trimming took 3 bases from V and 3 from J, leaving 8 bases between them. The CDR3 is made up of 13 amino acids. The CDR3 nucleotides read TGTGCCAGCTCACCTGAGCGGTACACTGAAGCTTTCTTT. The encoded protein is CASSPERYTEAFF.

The V and J genes are TRBV7-9 and TRBJ1-2; the match to TRBD1 covers 8 bases. Looked up from germline, CDR1 is SEHNR and CDR2 is FQNEAQ (reference sequence). After removal of 2 bases from V and 12 bases from J, the junction contained 11 bases not matched to a gene. This CDR3 comprises 14 residues. The CDR3 DNA is TGTGCCAGCAGCTTATCAGGGGGCAGGGGCGGCCACACCTTC. Translated, it gives CASSLSGGRGGHTF.

V and J are TRBV19 and TRBJ2-3; 8 nucleotides match TRBD2. The CDR3 is 15 amino acids. Losses at the gene ends were 1 base for V and 8 bases for J; bases not matched to a gene: 8. In germline, CDR1 is LNHDA, CDR2 SQIVND (reference sequence). The CDR3 coding sequence is TGTGCCAGTAGTATAGCTAGCGGGCCCTCGGGTACGCAGTATTTT. It yields the protein CASSIASGPSGTQYF.

The rearrangement links TRBV7-9 to TRBJ2-1; no firm D call. V lost 6 bases and J 4 bases, leaving 19 bases between the germline ends. Germline-derived CDR1 and CDR2 are SEHNR and FQNEAQ (reference sequence). The CDR3 consists of 16 residues. The CDR3 is CASSPPKVLPYNEQFF. The CDR3 DNA reads as TGTGCCAGCAGTCCCCCAAAGGTACTACCTTACAATGAGCAGTTCTTC. Combining the CDR3 with reference TRBV7-9 and TRBJ2-1 gives the whole variable domain DTGVSQNPRHKITKRGQNVTFRCDPISEHNRLYWYRQTLGQGPEFLTYFQNEAQLEKSRLLSDRFSAERPKGSFSTLEIQRTEQGDSAMYLCASSPPKVLPYNEQFFGPGTRLTVL.

Concerning this clone: The junction shows a germline mismatch at one end, possibly a read error. The CDR3, as DNA: TGTGCTAGCAGCCCAGGACTAGCGGGGAGGGAGACCCAGTACTTC. Translated, it gives CASSPGLAGRETQYF. This sequence joins TRBV7-7 and TRBJ2-5, with 12 bases lining up with TRBD2. CDR1 is SSHAT, CDR2 FNYEAQ, per germline (reference sequence). The CDR3 has 15 amino acids.